This T cell receptor (beta chain) derives from a study of identical twins. Study findings and constraints: Potential partial confounding of zero-insertion analyses by invariant MAIT and iNKT cells was noted. Beta out-of-frame twin sharing showed a weaker excess. Cross-sectional statistical analysis, not tracking of the same donors, underpinned the conclusions.

This clonotype has just a few counts. Its antigen remains unidentified. One entry per CDR3 protein results from TCRdb running MiXCR on the 5' RACE reads. The repertoire holds a few hundred thousand distinct CDR3 sequences, with roughly 15% as singletons. V shed 7 bases and J 2 bases; nucleotides not matched to a gene: 4. From germline, CDR1 is MNHNS and CDR2 SASEGT. The CDR3 is 13 residues long. The donor group consisted entirely of healthy Caucasians. This sample was shared with a second study, whose subject was yellow fever vaccine responses in identical twins.

This receptor was obtained from a woman aged 18 to 35 in good health. The sequenced sample consisted of CD4+ T cells sorted from blood. V and J are TRBV6-1 and TRBJ2-7; 8 bases are a match to TRBD2. The CDR3 nucleotides read TGTGCCAGCACCCCGGGACTAGCCTACGAGCAGTACTTC. It yields the protein CASTPGLAYEQYF.